This T cell receptor (beta chain) stems from a study of shared clonotypes between healthy human individuals. Study as a whole: Donors had three CD4 naive, three CD4 memory, two CD8 naive and one CD8 memory plate apiece. Study results and caveats: Of the naive CD4 clonotypes, roughly 5% were shared across a few donors.

Trimming cost V 5 bases and J 1 base, with 15 bases left between them. The CDR3 runs to 15 residues. Germline loops: CDR1 SGHNT, CDR2 YYREEE (reference sequence). This clone was seen only a few times. Its specificity is not known. This table comes from immunoSEQ multiplex PCR, and its TCRdb copy is limited to in-frame clones, with some not included. The top ten hold approximately 1.8% of the sample, which has about 680,000 clones, 55% to 75% seen once. Material: memory CD4+ T cells sorted from blood. Indicated subset: CD45RA-negative fraction. The source of this sequence is a woman aged 30 to 39 in good health. The chain links TRBV5-4 to TRBJ1-1, with D maybe TRBD1 (6 bases). The CDR3 nucleotides read TGTGCCAGCAGGCGCCGGGACACGGAGAACACTGAAGCTTTCTTT. This sequence encodes CASRRRDTENTEAFF.